What follows are 20 T cell receptor beta chains derived from one specimen sequenced in a study of molecular identifiers for immune sequencing clone quantification. One entry per CDR3 protein, called by TCRdb with MiXCR from the PCR reads. The table shows 490,000 or so distinct CDR3 sequences, with about 22% occurring only once. Input material: naive CD8+ T cells from blood, with Jurkat cell RNA spiked in. Subset here: FACS-sorted CD8+CD4-CCR7+CD45RA+ naive T cells. These receptors were obtained from a human donor in good health. Some libraries in this study had Jurkat cell RNA spiked in.

V usage is TRBV6-2 or TRBV6-3 and J usage is TRBJ2-7; TRBD2 agrees at 8 bases. In germline, CDR1 is MNHEY, CDR2 SVGEGT. Trimming at V came to 1 base and at J to 3 bases, leaving 2 bases not matched to a gene. CDR3 size: 14 residues. CDR3 bases: TGTGCCAGCAGTTACTTGAGCGGGAGCTACGAGCAGTACTTC. Protein: CASSYLSGSYEQYF.

This clonotype has just a few counts. This chain joins TRBV5-1 and TRBJ2-1, with D possibly matching TRBD2 (6 bases). V was pared by 3 bases and J by 2 bases, with 18 bases between. This CDR3 spans 17 amino acids. Germline-derived CDR1 and CDR2 are SGHRS and YFSETQ. CDR3 sequence reads: CASSSPLDGLTYNEQFF. The CDR3 coding sequence is TGCGCCAGCAGCTCACCGCTGGACGGACTAACCTACAATGAGCAGTTCTTC.

The chain links TRBV2 to TRBJ2-3; TRBD2 is a possible D gene (5 bases). Trimming stripped 2 bases from V and 3 bases from J, with 12 bases between. From germline, CDR1 is SNHLY and CDR2 FYNNEI. This CDR3 spans 15 amino acids. This chain's CDR3 is CASSEPGSVTDTQYF. The CDR3 DNA is TGTGCCAGCAGTGAACCGGGGTCGGTGACAGATACGCAGTATTTT.

This chain joins TRBV29-1 and TRBJ2-1; 8 bases are a match to TRBD1. The CDR3 totals 13 residues. Germline V gives CDR1 SQVTM, CDR2 ANQGSEA. The CDR3 sequence: CSGGQDSYNEQFF. The CDR3 nucleotides read TGCAGTGGGGGACAGGACTCCTACAATGAGCAGTTCTTC.

In nucleotides, the CDR3 is TGTGCCAGCGAGGGGGCGCCCGATGGGCAGTTCTTC. Translating it yields CASEGAPDGQFF. The rearrangement uses TRBV7-9 and TRBJ2-1; 7 bases map to TRBD1. Germline lookup yields CDR1 SEHNR and CDR2 FQNEAQ (reference sequence). The trim removed 8 bases at V and 12 bases at J, leaving 10 bases unmatched. This CDR3 is built from 12 residues.

This clonotype was found a few times. This rearrangement joins TRBV20-1 to TRBJ2-7; 11 nucleotides agree with TRBD2. The CDR3 sequence is 13 residues long. Germline values: CDR1 DFQATT, CDR2 SNEGSKA (reference sequence). The V segment lost 4 bases and the J segment 4 bases; nucleotides outside the gene matches: 3. This CDR3 reads CSATGLAEYEQYF. In nucleotides, the CDR3 is TGCAGTGCTACGGGACTAGCGGAGTACGAGCAGTACTTC.

The rearrangement uses TRBV27 and TRBJ2-3; 8 positions match TRBD1. Per the germline V gene, CDR1 is MNHEY and CDR2 is SMNVEV (reference sequence). V was clipped by 5 bases and J by 5 bases; unmatched bases: 9. CDR3 length: 15 amino acids. The CDR3 DNA is TGTGCCAGCAGTAAGTACAGGGGGGAAGAAGATACGCAGTATTTT. Encoded protein: CASSKYRGEEDTQYF.

This clonotype was counted at least ten times. The genes are TRBV5-6 and TRBJ2-7, with TRBD2 matching 7 bases. Germline V gene lookup returns CDR1 SGHDT and CDR2 YYEEEE. The CDR3 length is 14 residues. V dropped 4 bases and J dropped 2; count of bases not matched to a gene: 6. As DNA, the CDR3 is TGTGCCAGCAGCCAAAGCCGGGGGGCCTACGAGCAGTACTTC. This sequence encodes CASSQSRGAYEQYF.

This clonotype was seen ten or more times. CDR3 sequence (DNA): TGCAGTGCTAGAGATTTGGGGGAGGGCCGCTACGAGCAGTACTTC. It translates to CSARDLGEGRYEQYF. The V gene is TRBV20-1, the J gene TRBJ2-7; 7 nucleotides match TRBD2. The CDR3 totals 15 residues. From germline, CDR1 is DFQATT and CDR2 SNEGSKA (reference sequence). V trimming: 0 bases; J trimming: 3 bases; junction bases outside the gene matches: 8.

Note on this clonotype: This could be a read error, since a much larger clone is one nucleotide away. J is TRBJ2-1 and V is TRBV24-1; TRBD1 is a possible D gene (7 bases). This CDR3 has 20 residues. Germline loops: CDR1 KGHDR, CDR2 SFDVKD. CDR3 in DNA: TGTGCCACCAGTGATCCCACAGGGGCCAAAGCGGGCCGGACCTACAATGAGCAGCTCTTC. It codes for CATSDPTGAKAGRTYNEQLF.

The chain carries TRBV9 and TRBJ2-5; 7 bases agree with TRBD1. Germline V gene data show CDR1 as SGDLS and CDR2 as YYNGEE. The CDR3 is 16 residues long. The trim removed 0 bases at V and 3 bases at J, leaving 8 bases unmatched. In DNA form, the CDR3 reads TGTGCCAGCAGCGTAGACGGCCTCGACAGGGAAGAGACCCAGTACTTC. Its translation: CASSVDGLDREETQYF.

This clonotype occurred many times. The chain employs TRBV6-6 and TRBJ1-1; D remains unclear. Germline-derived CDR1 and CDR2 are MNHNY and SVGAGI (reference sequence). The germline V and J ends were trimmed by 7 bases and 4 bases, with 19 bases remaining between them. The CDR3 has 15 amino acids. CDR3 in DNA: TGTGCCAGCAATATCGACCCCCAGATGATCACTGAAGCTTTCTTT. This gives the protein CASNIDPQMITEAFF.

This chain uses TRBV20-1 with TRBJ2-5, with D possibly TRBD1 on 6 matching bases. The CDR3 runs 13 residues. V was pared by 6 bases and J by 1 base, with 12 bases between. Germline V gives CDR1 DFQATT, CDR2 SNEGSKA (reference sequence). This chain's CDR3 is CSAPTGFQETQYF. CDR3 bases: TGCAGTGCACCGACAGGATTCCAAGAGACCCAGTACTTC.

This clonotype was seen repeatedly, ten times or more. V and J are TRBV12-3 or TRBV12-4 and TRBJ2-3, with TRBD1 matching over 9 bases. J gave up 0 bases and V 5 bases, and 6 bases lay outside the gene matches. The CDR3 has 16 amino acids. Here the CDR3 reads CASSEDRGHSTDTQYF. The DNA for the CDR3 is TGTGCCAGCAGTGAGGACAGGGGACATAGCACAGATACGCAGTATTTT.

Comments on this clonotype: A much larger clone differs by one base, so this may be a read error. The chain is built from TRBV30 and TRBJ2-7; no definite D call. Germline V gene lookup returns CDR1 GTSNPN and CDR2 SVGIG (reference sequence). The CDR3 has 11 amino acids. CDR3 loop: CAWQKALEQHF. The CDR3 coding sequence is TGTGCCTGGCAGAAAGCATTAGAGCAGCACTTC.

With regard to this clonotype: Being one base from a much bigger clone, this may be a read error. The rearrangement uses TRBV28 and TRBJ2-3; D perhaps matches TRBD2 (7 bases). CDR1 is MDHEN, CDR2 SYDVKM, per germline. V shed 6 bases and J shed 2 bases, with 18 bases lying between them. The CDR3 contains 16 residues. The CDR3 region is CASSHHLGGDTDTQYF. The CDR3 DNA follows: TGTGCCAGCAGCCACCATTTAGGGGGGGACACAGATACGCAGTATTTT.

The J gene is TRBJ2-4, the V gene TRBV5-6, with 7 positions matching TRBD1. Trimming at V came to 0 bases and at J to 9 bases, leaving 3 bases not matched to a gene. Germline V gene data show CDR1 as SGHDT and CDR2 as YYEEEE. The CDR3 covers 13 residues. The CDR3 DNA is TGTGCCAGCAGCTTGGGGACAGGCACCATTCAGTACTTC. The encoded protein is CASSLGTGTIQYF.

This chain links TRBV28 with TRBJ1-5, with TRBD1 as a possible D gene (5 bases). The germline V and J ends were trimmed by 6 bases and 7 bases, with 19 bases remaining between them. The CDR3 loop spans 15 amino acids. Germline loops: CDR1 MDHEN, CDR2 SYDVKM. This CDR3 reads CASRQHHGGGQPQHF. CDR3 in DNA: TGTGCCAGCAGGCAACACCATGGGGGAGGCCAGCCCCAGCATTTT.

The sample holds a few counts of this clonotype. The chain carries TRBV5-5 and TRBJ2-7; D is undetermined. Germline V gene lookup returns CDR1 SGHKS and CDR2 YYEKEE (reference sequence). The CDR3 loop spans 12 amino acids. The germline V and J ends were trimmed by 2 bases and 6 bases, with 9 bases remaining between them. The CDR3 loop is CASSFSRSEQYF. The CDR3 DNA is TGTGCCAGCAGCTTCTCTAGAAGCGAGCAGTACTTC.

This clonotype was found many times. J is TRBJ2-5 and V is TRBV27; the D is unclear. V was clipped by 4 bases and J by 3 bases, with 9 bases between them. The CDR3 contains 13 residues. The germline gives CDR1 MNHEY, CDR2 SMNVEV (reference sequence). The chain's CDR3 is CASSSLGKETQYF. CDR3 DNA: TGTGCCAGCAGTTCCCTGGGAAAAGAGACCCAGTACTTC.